These T cell receptor beta chains were read from a single sample in a study of T cell repertoires in cytomegalovirus infection. TCRdb processed the reads anew with MiXCR; each CDR3 protein has one entry. Of some 300,000 distinct CDR3 sequences in the sample, roughly 13% are singletons; the top ten hold roughly 8.9%. Sequenced: PBMCs. All receptors come from a human donor in good health (CMV status not recorded). Some clones in this sample may be carry-over from other donors' samples. Both conserved end residues are part of each CDR3. A D gene is named only where the DNA matches it firmly. Rows may omit the clone size; those that give it use once, few, many or a size class.

CDR3 DNA	CDR3 protein	V gene	clone size	J gene	CDR3 length	D gene
TGTGCCAGCAGCACAGGGGCGACAGGGGGCGTTGAAGCTTTCTTT	CASSTGATGGVEAFF	TRBV7-2	many	TRBJ1-1	15	TRBD1
TGTGCCAGCAGCTTACTATCCCCCGCGATCGGCTACACCTTC	CASSLLSPAIGYTF	TRBV7-9	.	TRBJ1-2	14	.
TGCAGTGCCCCGGGACAGGGGGCAGAGCAGCCCCAGCATTTT	CSAPGQGAEQPQHF	TRBV20-1	few	TRBJ1-5	14	TRBD1
TGTGCCAGCAGGCGGGGACAGGGTGGCTTGTTACTCACAGATACGCAGTATTTT	CASRRGQGGLLLTDTQYF	TRBV5-4	.	TRBJ2-3	18	TRBD1
TGTGCCAGCAGCCAAGGGCATGACCTTCTAGCCAAAAACATTCAGTACTTC	CASSQGHDLLAKNIQYF	TRBV4-2	.	TRBJ2-4	17	.
TGTGCCAGCAGCGCTAACAGGGGAAGCGGGAGCGAGCAGTACTTC	CASSANRGSGSEQYF	TRBV25-1	few	TRBJ2-7	15	.
TGTGCCAACAAGGGGATGGGGGCCCAAGAGACCCAGTACTTC	CANKGMGAQETQYF	TRBV7-2	.	TRBJ2-5	14	.
TGCAGTGCTCTACTAGCGGGAGGTTCGGACGAGCAGTACTTC	CSALLAGGSDEQYF	TRBV20-1	.	TRBJ2-7	14	TRBD2
TGTGCCAGTAGAGACCTTCGCACAGATACGCAGTATTTT	CASRDLRTDTQYF	TRBV19	.	TRBJ2-3	13	.
TGTGCCAGCAGCGTAGCCATCTCAGGGAACTATGGCTACACCTTC	CASSVAISGNYGYTF	TRBV9	.	TRBJ1-2	15	.
TGTGCCAGCAGCCGGGGGACGGATAGCAATCAGCCCCAGCATTTT	CASSRGTDSNQPQHF	TRBV7-2	many	TRBJ1-5	15	.
TGTGCCAGCTTGCTGGGATGGGAAGCTTTCTTT	CASLLGWEAFF	TRBV28	few	TRBJ1-1	11	.
TGCGCCAGCAGCCCGGACGGAAATAGCAATCAGCCCCAGCATTTT	CASSPDGNSNQPQHF	TRBV4-1	many	TRBJ1-5	15	.
TGCAGTGCAACGGACTACTCCTACGAGCAGTACTTC	CSATDYSYEQYF	TRBV20-1	many	TRBJ2-7	12	.
TGTGCCAGCAGTCGTCAGGATCTACACGAGCAGTACTTC	CASSRQDLHEQYF	TRBV9	.	TRBJ2-7	13	.
TGTGCCACCAAATTTGTCGGGGACTCCTACGAGCAGTACTTC	CATKFVGDSYEQYF	TRBV15	.	TRBJ2-7	14	.
TGTGCCAGCGGGGTAGAGAAGAACACCGGGGAGCTGTTTTTT	CASGVEKNTGELFF	TRBV7-8	many	TRBJ2-2	14	.
TGTGCCAGCAGCCAGGTGTCCGGGGACGAGCAGTACTTC	CASSQVSGDEQYF	TRBV7-3	many	TRBJ2-7	13	.
TGCGCCAGCAGCCAAGTGACAGGGGGGACCGGGGAGCTGTTTTTT	CASSQVTGGTGELFF	TRBV4-1	many	TRBJ2-2	15	TRBD1
TGTGCCAGCAGCACCCTAGCGGGAGGCGCCAGCGAGCAGTACTTC	CASSTLAGGASEQYF	TRBV7-6	few	TRBJ2-7	15	TRBD2
TGTGCCAGCAGTTTATCCAACACGGTTAACTATGGCTACACCTTC	CASSLSNTVNYGYTF	TRBV28	many	TRBJ1-2	15	.
TGTGCCACCAGTGACCCCTCCGGGACAGGGAGAGATACGCAGTATTTT	CATSDPSGTGRDTQYF	TRBV24-1	.	TRBJ2-3	16	TRBD1
TGCAGTGCTAGGCCCCTTGGGGGAAGCGAGCAGTACTTC	CSARPLGGSEQYF	TRBV20-1	.	TRBJ2-7	13	.
TGTGCCAGCAGCCTCTGGACTAGCCACACAGATACGCAGTATTTT	CASSLWTSHTDTQYF	TRBV7-9	many	TRBJ2-3	15	TRBD2
TGCAGCGTCCCAGGGGTGATGAACACTGAAGCTTTCTTT	CSVPGVMNTEAFF	TRBV29-1	few	TRBJ1-1	13	.
TGTGCCAGCAGCTTATATTCGGCAGGCGGGACTTATGGCTACACCTTC	CASSLYSAGGTYGYTF	TRBV7-2	many	TRBJ1-2	16	.
TGTGCCAGCAGCTTGGAAGCTCTAGCGGGGCGTAATGAGCAGTTCTTC	CASSLEALAGRNEQFF	TRBV5-4	many	TRBJ2-1	16	TRBD2
TGTGCCAGCAGCCGGGAGAGGACAGGGGGCCGGTTTCCCTACGAGCAGTACTTC	CASSRERTGGRFPYEQYF	TRBV7-6	many	TRBJ2-7	18	TRBD1
TGTGCCAGCAGTCCGAAAGGGTTTCTAACTTCACCCCTCCACTTT	CASSPKGFLTSPLHF	TRBV6-2/TRBV6-3	many	TRBJ1-6	15	.
TGTGCCAGCAGCTCTGGGACCCGTAAAGAGGAGCAGTTCTTC	CASSSGTRKEEQFF	TRBV7-2	many	TRBJ2-1	14	.
TGTGCCAGCAGCTTACAGGGCCACACGGTTACTGAAGCTTTCTTT	CASSLQGHTVTEAFF	TRBV7-2	many	TRBJ1-1	15	.
TGTGCCAGCAGCCCCGGGACAGGGATTCCCCACGAGCAGTACTTC	CASSPGTGIPHEQYF	TRBV7-2	many	TRBJ2-7	15	TRBD1
TGTGCCAGCAGCTTAGGCAGCCAAGAGACCCAGTACTTC	CASSLGSQETQYF	TRBV5-6	few	TRBJ2-5	13	.
TGCGCCAGCAGCCATCAACTGCCGGGACAGGGGGTGCTCTACACCTTC	CASSHQLPGQGVLYTF	TRBV4-1	few	TRBJ1-2	16	TRBD1
TGTGCCAGCAGCCCTCAGACATCCGGAAGAGGGCAGCCCCAGCATTTT	CASSPQTSGRGQPQHF	TRBV6-2/TRBV6-3	many	TRBJ1-5	16	.
TGTGCCACCAGCAGGGACAGGGGCGATGGCTACACCTTC	CATSRDRGDGYTF	TRBV15	few	TRBJ1-2	13	TRBD1
TGTGCCAGCAGCACCATTGGAGGACCCCTTCAAGAGACCCAGTACTTC	CASSTIGGPLQETQYF	TRBV6-2/TRBV6-3	many	TRBJ2-5	16	.
TGCAGTGCTAGATGGTTGGAGGATGGCTACACCTTC	CSARWLEDGYTF	TRBV20-1	many	TRBJ1-2	12	.
TGTGCCAGCAGTCCCCGGACAGGGAGGAACATTCAGTACTTC	CASSPRTGRNIQYF	TRBV6-6	.	TRBJ2-4	14	TRBD1
TGTGCCACCAGCAGAGGTCAGGGCCCGCAAGGCTACACCTTC	CATSRGQGPQGYTF	TRBV15	.	TRBJ1-2	14	.
TGTGCCAGCAGTTCCGAAAAGGTCGAGCAGTACTTC	CASSSEKVEQYF	TRBV27	few	TRBJ2-7	12	.
TGTGCCAGCTCACCATTAAGCGGAAACACTGAAGCTTTCTTT	CASSPLSGNTEAFF	TRBV18	many	TRBJ1-1	14	.
TGTGCCAGCAGTTTATGGGGCCGGGACAGGGGCACAGATACGCAGTATTTT	CASSLWGRDRGTDTQYF	TRBV28	many	TRBJ2-3	17	TRBD1
TGCAGCGTTGTTAGGGGGGCAGGTGAGACCCAGTACTTC	CSVVRGAGETQYF	TRBV29-1	.	TRBJ2-5	13	.
TGTGCCAGCGCACGCCGGACAGGGGGATTGAACACTGAAGCTTTCTTT	CASARRTGGLNTEAFF	TRBV28	many	TRBJ1-1	16	TRBD1
TGCGCCAGCAGCTTGGAGAGTTCCGGCAGAAATCCTGAAGCTTTCTTT	CASSLESSGRNPEAFF	TRBV5-1	.	TRBJ1-1	16	.
TGTGCCAGCAGGGTCTTCCAAGAGACCCAGTACTTC	CASRVFQETQYF	TRBV2	.	TRBJ2-5	12	.
TGCAGCGTTGCCTCACGCATCCAGGGGGCACACACTGAAGCTTTCTTT	CSVASRIQGAHTEAFF	TRBV29-1	few	TRBJ1-1	16	TRBD1